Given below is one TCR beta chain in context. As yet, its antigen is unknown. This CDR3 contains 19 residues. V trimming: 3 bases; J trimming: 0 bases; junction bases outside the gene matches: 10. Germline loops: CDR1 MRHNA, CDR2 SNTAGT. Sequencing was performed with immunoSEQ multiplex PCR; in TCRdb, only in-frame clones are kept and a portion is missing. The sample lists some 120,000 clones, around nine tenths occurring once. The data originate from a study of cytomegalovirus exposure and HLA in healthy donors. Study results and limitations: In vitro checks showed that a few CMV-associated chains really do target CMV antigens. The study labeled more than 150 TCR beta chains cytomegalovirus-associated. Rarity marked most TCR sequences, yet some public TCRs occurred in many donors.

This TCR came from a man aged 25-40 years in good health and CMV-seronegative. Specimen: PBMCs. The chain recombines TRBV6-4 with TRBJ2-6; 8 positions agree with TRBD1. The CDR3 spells CASSEFGTGTSSGANVLTF. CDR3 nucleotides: TGTGCCAGCAGTGAATTCGGGACAGGAACATCCTCTGGGGCCAACGTCCTGACTTTC.